This TCR beta chain emerged from a study of CD8 T cells in ankylosing spondylitis. Study-wide results and limits: In the blood and synovial fluid of reactive arthritis, some motif variants had been previously reported. Disease-linked clones proved CD8+ and comparatively uncommon in peripheral blood. Several highly homologous variants made up a TCR beta motif, and this motif appeared characteristic of ankylosing spondylitis blood.

Quantitative 5'-RACE with molecular barcodes produced the TCR beta libraries. TCRdb re-analysed the 5' RACE reads in MiXCR, keeping a single row per CDR3 protein. The table shows approximately 140,000 distinct CDR3 sequences, with 7% to 10% occurring only once. This clonotype was observed at least ten times. What it binds is not known. This TCR came from a male donor with ankylosing spondylitis. Sequenced input: synovial fluid, either unsorted or a sorted T cell fraction (not recorded which).

The CDR3 here is CATEKGLAGGVEQFF. CDR3 DNA sequence: TGTGCCACCGAGAAGGGGCTAGCGGGAGGCGTTGAGCAGTTCTTC. This rearrangement joins TRBV3-1 to TRBJ2-1; 11 bases are shared with TRBD2. The CDR3 loop spans 15 amino acids. The J segment lost 9 bases and the V segment lost 10 bases, leaving 14 bases of the junction unmatched. Germline CDR1 reads LGHDT; CDR2 reads YNNKEL (reference sequence).